This T cell receptor beta chain originates from a study of cytomegalovirus exposure and HLA in healthy donors. In the PCR, 60 Vbeta and 13 Jbeta primers were used. Profiled with immunoSEQ multiplex PCR; TCRdb holds only in-frame clones, not every one. Of approximately 160,000 clones listed, 75% to 90% are singletons. Each donor was nominally healthy when sampled (though unrecorded immune exposures were likely). This CDR3 region has 14 residues. Points from the study as a whole: The study flagged some 180 TCR beta chains as cytomegalovirus-associated. What a later analysis showed was that several of the most significant clusters appeared linked to common viral pathogens. Presence/absence analyses supposed approximately even sequencing depth among donors.

Notes on this clone: The antigen remains undetermined.

The chain employs TRBV21-1 and TRBJ1-3; TRBD1, as called in the table, went unchecked against the DNA. TRBV21-1 is a recognized pseudogene. The sequencing input was PBMCs. This TCR was recovered from a human donor in good health. The CDR3 region has the DNA TGTGCCAGCAGCAAGCCCGGGACAGGAAACACCATATATTTT. Its translation: CASSKPGTGNTIYF.